Below, one TCR beta chain is given with its context. The antigen remains unidentified. Two-round multiplex PCR on genomic DNA was the method by which TCR beta CDR3 was amplified. Amplification in first-round PCR relied on primers specific to each TRBV and TRBJ gene. TCRdb redid the calling of the multiplex PCR reads with MiXCR, one entry per CDR3 protein. Of fewer than 15,000 distinct CDR3 sequences listed, about 43% are singletons. This sample stems from a study of prognosis after radiotherapy for stage I lung cancer. Turning to the study itself: As radiotherapy, SBRT was administered in 3 to 5 fractions with a biologically effective dose of at least 100 Gy. Distant metastases were recorded in a handful of patients after radiotherapy, at a median of about 7 months, and no significant progression was recorded in around 16. Overall study findings and caveats: Between patients with and without metastases, TRBV and TRBJ gene usage reportedly differed.

The CDR3 spans 14 residues. Trimming cost V 6 bases and J 0 bases; bases outside gene matches: 4. The V gene is TRBV12-3 or TRBV12-4, the J gene TRBJ1-1; 7 bases align to TRBD1. This clonotype was sampled from a donor at least 50 years old with non-small cell lung cancer. The source was PBMCs, collected before or after stereotactic body radiation therapy (not recorded which). CDR3 protein: CASSKGQVNTEAFF. In DNA, the CDR3 is TGTGCCAGCAGCAAAGGACAGGTGAACACTGAAGCTTTCTTT.